This T cell receptor (beta chain) stems from a study of blood T cell repertoires in COVID-19. Clones were read by immunoSEQ multiplex PCR, and TCRdb kept only the in-frame ones, dropping some. The sample contains 210,000 or so clones, approximately 78% of which appear only once. The CDR3 is 15 residues long. Germline values: CDR1 SGDLS, CDR2 YYNGEE. V was clipped by 0 bases and J by 2 bases, with 9 bases between them. The specimen sequenced was peripheral blood. The chain has TRBV9 and TRBJ2-1; D not resolved. This TCR was recovered from a woman between 40 and 50 years old with acute or convalescent COVID-19. The CDR3 nucleotides read TGTGCCAGCAGCGTAGTAGGAGAGCCCTACAATGAGCAGTTCTTC. It encodes CASSVVGEPYNEQFF. Full variable domain (rest looked up from reference TRBV9 and TRBJ2-1): DSGVTQTPKHLITATGQRVTLRCSPRSGDLSVYWYQQSLDQGLQFLIQYYNGEERAKGNILERFSAQQFPDLHSELNLSSLELGDSALYFCASSVVGEPYNEQFFGPGTRLTVL.